This T cell receptor (beta chain) was observed in a study of T-cell reconstitution after alpha-beta-depleted transplantation in children. A few counts support this clonotype. V was pared by 3 bases and J by 1 base, with 8 bases of the junction left unmatched. The germline gives CDR1 SGHAT, CDR2 FQNNGV. This CDR3 spans 16 amino acids. Library preparation (for TCRbeta) was performed with unique molecular identifiers. TCRdb fed the PCR reads into MiXCR, producing one record per CDR3 protein. Among 100,000 or so distinct CDR3 sequences listed, roughly 7.1% were seen once. The sample consisted of PBMCs, taken before TCRalphabeta/CD19-depleted stem cell transplant. The receptor was isolated from a boy aged 2-15 years with acute lymphoblastic leukemia, due to receive a stem cell transplant. The chain is built from TRBV11-2 and TRBJ2-7, with 8 bases identical to TRBD2. The CDR3: CASSFVTSGPSYEQYF. As DNA, the CDR3 is TGTGCCAGCAGCTTTGTTACTAGCGGCCCTTCCTACGAGCAGTACTTC.